A selection of T cell receptor beta chains follows, all from one sample in a study of blood T cells in healthy people across ages. One entry per CDR3 protein, called by TCRdb with MiXCR from the 5' RACE reads. This table has roughly 1,300,000 distinct CDR3 sequences, approximately 59% appearing once. Sequences were obtained from blood. All receptors derive from a man younger than 35 in good health. The CDR3 runs from the conserved cysteine through the conserved F or W. Fields, in order: clone size, J gene, D gene, V gene, CDR3 DNA, CDR3 protein. A D gene is named only where the DNA matches it firmly. Size is omitted from some rows. Given values are once, few, many or a class for expanded clones.

>NA|TRBJ2-2|NA|TRBV6-2/TRBV6-3
TGTGCCAGCAGTTACTCGACGGCCACCGGGGAGCTGTTTTTT
CASSYSTATGELFF
>NA|TRBJ2-7|TRBD1|TRBV20-1
TGCAGTGCTAGACCCTACCGACAGGGGGCGAACGAGCAGTACTTC
CSARPYRQGANEQYF
>few|TRBJ2-7|TRBD1|TRBV20-1
TGCAGTGCTAGAGCCGGGACAGTTCTGTTCGAGCAGTACTTC
CSARAGTVLFEQYF
>NA|TRBJ2-1|TRBD2|TRBV12-3/TRBV12-4
TGTGCCAGCAGTTGGGGCGGGAGGAATGATGAGCAGTTCTTC
CASSWGGRNDEQFF
>NA|TRBJ2-1|NA|TRBV20-1
TGCAGTGCTAGAGCGGGCATTAACCCACCCGGATCCTACAATGAGCAGTTCTTC
CSARAGINPPGSYNEQFF
>NA|TRBJ2-1|NA|TRBV27
TGTGCCAGCAGTTTAAATCAGGAGACCTACAATGAGCAGTTCTTC
CASSLNQETYNEQFF
>many|TRBJ2-7|NA|TRBV4-1
TGCGCCAGCAGCCAAGTGGACTTCCTCGGCTCCTACTACGAGCAGTACTTC
CASSQVDFLGSYYEQYF
>few|TRBJ1-1|NA|TRBV20-1
TGCAGTGCTAAAAAAGATAGTGTAGAAGCTTTCTTT
CSAKKDSVEAFF
>NA|TRBJ2-1|NA|TRBV12-3/TRBV12-4
TGTGCCAGCAGGGGGTCCGGGACGACGTACAATGAGCAGTTCTTC
CASRGSGTTYNEQFF
>NA|TRBJ2-1|TRBD2|TRBV2
TGTGCCAGCAGCACCACCCCTAGCGGGAGCCGTTATAAGCAGTTCTTC
CASSTTPSGSRYKQFF
>few|TRBJ2-7|NA|TRBV5-1
TGCGCCAGCAGCTGGAGTTGGGGTCCCTACGAGCAGTACTTC
CASSWSWGPYEQYF
>NA|TRBJ2-5|TRBD2|TRBV2
TGTGCCAGCAGTGGTGTGGAGTATCCGGGACTAGCGACCGAAGAGACCCAGTACTTC
CASSGVEYPGLATEETQYF
>NA|TRBJ2-5|TRBD2|TRBV7-8
TGTGCCAGCAGCTTGGGGGGCCTAGCGGGACAAGAGACCCAGTACTTC
CASSLGGLAGQETQYF
>NA|TRBJ2-5|NA|TRBV4-3
TGCGCCAGCAGCCAAGATCGTCCTAACCCCGGAGAGACCCAGTACTTC
CASSQDRPNPGETQYF
>NA|TRBJ2-5|NA|TRBV2
TGTGCCAGCAGTACCCGCGGGACAGAGCAAGAGACCCAGTACTTC
CASSTRGTEQETQYF
>NA|TRBJ1-1|NA|TRBV20-1
TGCAGTGCTAGAACACAGACAGGGAACACTGAAGCTTTCTTT
CSARTQTGNTEAFF
>few|TRBJ2-3|NA|TRBV20-1
TGCAGTGCTCCCGGGACTAGCACAGATACGCAGTATTTT
CSAPGTSTDTQYF
>NA|TRBJ1-4|NA|TRBV20-1
TGCAGTGCTAGAGATCCTGGGGGGGCTAATGAAAAACTGTTTTTT
CSARDPGGANEKLFF
>NA|TRBJ2-5|TRBD2|TRBV20-1
TGCAGTGCTCCAAGACACCGACCGGGACTAGCGGTAAAAGAGACCCAGTACTTC
CSAPRHRPGLAVKETQYF
>NA|TRBJ2-4|NA|TRBV27
TGTGCCAGCAGTACTATAAGTGGACTAGCCAAAAACATTCAGTACTTC
CASSTISGLAKNIQYF
>NA|TRBJ2-5|TRBD2|TRBV5-6
TGTGCCAGCAGCCGAATCGCCGGCGCGGGAGAGGGAGAGCAGTACTTC
CASSRIAGAGEGEQYF
>few|TRBJ2-7|NA|TRBV20-1
TGCAGTGCTAGAGTGGGGGGTAACAGGGGCTACGAGCAGTACTTC
CSARVGGNRGYEQYF
>NA|TRBJ2-7|TRBD2|TRBV5-1
TGCGCCAGCAGCTTGCTGTTAGCGGGAGGCGGATCCTACGAGCAGTACTTC
CASSLLLAGGGSYEQYF
>NA|TRBJ2-1|TRBD2|TRBV3-1
TGTGCCAGCAGCCAAGGACTAGCGGAGTTCTTC
CASSQGLAEFF
>NA|TRBJ2-3|TRBD2|TRBV5-1
TGCGCCAGCAGCTTGCAGAGGACTAGCGAGAGCACAGATACGCAGTATTTT
CASSLQRTSESTDTQYF
>few|TRBJ2-7|NA|TRBV7-9
TGTGCCAGCAGCTTAGAGAGGGGCGTCTCCTACGAGCAGTACTTC
CASSLERGVSYEQYF
>NA|TRBJ2-3|NA|TRBV4-3
TGCGCCAGCAGCCGCGTCCTCTCGACAGATACGCAGTATTTT
CASSRVLSTDTQYF
>few|TRBJ2-7|NA|TRBV12-3/TRBV12-4
TGTGCCAGCAGTTTAGACAGGCGCGAGCAGTACTTC
CASSLDRREQYF
>NA|TRBJ2-3|TRBD1|TRBV6-6
TGTGCCAGCAGTCCTGTACCGGGACAGGGTGCAGATACGCAGTATTTT
CASSPVPGQGADTQYF
>NA|TRBJ1-2|NA|TRBV4-1
TGCGCCAGCAGCTATAGGCGAGATGGCTACACCTTC
CASSYRRDGYTF
>NA|TRBJ2-5|NA|TRBV12-3/TRBV12-4
TGTGCCAGCAGCCCCTTGGCCAGGTGGGAGACCCAGTACTTC
CASSPLARWETQYF
>NA|TRBJ2-7|NA|TRBV2
TGTGCCAGCAGTGAGGCAGACACAGACAATGAGCAGTACTTC
CASSEADTDNEQYF
>NA|TRBJ1-4|NA|TRBV3-1
TGTGCCAGCAGCCAAGACCCGGACAAGGACAGACTGTTTTTT
CASSQDPDKDRLFF
>NA|TRBJ2-1|TRBD2|TRBV5-1
TGCGCCAGCAGCGCCCTAGCCACAGCGGGAGTGGGGTTGGATGAGCAGTTCTTC
CASSALATAGVGLDEQFF
>NA|TRBJ2-5|TRBD1|TRBV20-1
TGCAGTGCTAGAGTACAGGGGCGAGAGACCCAGTACTTC
CSARVQGRETQYF
>NA|TRBJ1-4|TRBD1|TRBV4-1
TGCGCCAGCAGCCACCGGGACAGGGGGGGTATAACTAATGAAAAACTGTTTTTT
CASSHRDRGGITNEKLFF
>NA|TRBJ2-1|TRBD2|TRBV7-2
TGTGCCAGCAGCTTAGAGGGACTAGCGGCAACAAATGAGCAGTTCTTC
CASSLEGLAATNEQFF
>NA|TRBJ2-4|NA|TRBV6-6
TGTGCCAGCAGTGACTCGGCAGGGGACATTCAGTACTTC
CASSDSAGDIQYF
>NA|TRBJ2-5|TRBD2|TRBV20-1
TGCAGTGCTCCTCAGACTAGCGCAGAGACCCAGTACTTC
CSAPQTSAETQYF
>NA|TRBJ1-2|NA|TRBV6-5
TGTGCCAGCAGTTACTCGAGGGACACCTACTACACCTTC
CASSYSRDTYYTF
>NA|TRBJ2-7|NA|TRBV7-2
TGTGCCAGCAGCTTATATGGCAGGGGGGCCGACGAGCAGTACTTC
CASSLYGRGADEQYF
>NA|TRBJ1-2|NA|TRBV6-1
TGTGCCAGCAGCCGAAAGGCGGTCGTGACCGACAGGTCTTATGGCTACACCTTC
CASSRKAVVTDRSYGYTF
>NA|TRBJ1-2|TRBD1|TRBV29-1
TGCAGCGTTGGAGGGACAGGGGAGCGCTATGGCTACACCTTC
CSVGGTGERYGYTF
>few|TRBJ2-1|NA|TRBV29-1
TGCAGCGTTCTAAAACAGGACCCCGAGCAGTTCTTC
CSVLKQDPEQFF
>NA|TRBJ2-3|TRBD2|TRBV25-1
TGTGCCAGCAGTGAAGGTGGGAGGGATAGAGATACGCAGTATTTT
CASSEGGRDRDTQYF
>NA|TRBJ1-2|NA|TRBV9
TGTGCCAGCAGCGCACCGTGGGTCGAGTATGGCTACACCTTC
CASSAPWVEYGYTF
>NA|TRBJ2-1|TRBD1|TRBV28
TGTGCCAGCGGTATTGGGACAGAGAACAATGAGCAGTTCTTC
CASGIGTENNEQFF
>NA|TRBJ2-1|NA|TRBV20-1
TGCAGTGCCAAGAAATCCACCGGGACCTACAATGAGCAGTTCTTC
CSAKKSTGTYNEQFF
>once|TRBJ2-7|NA|TRBV5-1
TGCGCCAGCAGCTTGGGTCCAACCCACGCCATCAATGAGCAGTACTTC
CASSLGPTHAINEQYF
>few|TRBJ2-5|TRBD2|TRBV29-1
TGCAGCGTTCTTGTGGGAGGGCAACAAGAGACCCAGTACTTC
CSVLVGGQQETQYF
>NA|TRBJ2-2|NA|TRBV12-3/TRBV12-4
TGTGCCAGCAGTTTCTCACAGGTCTCCACCGGGGAGCTGTTTTTT
CASSFSQVSTGELFF